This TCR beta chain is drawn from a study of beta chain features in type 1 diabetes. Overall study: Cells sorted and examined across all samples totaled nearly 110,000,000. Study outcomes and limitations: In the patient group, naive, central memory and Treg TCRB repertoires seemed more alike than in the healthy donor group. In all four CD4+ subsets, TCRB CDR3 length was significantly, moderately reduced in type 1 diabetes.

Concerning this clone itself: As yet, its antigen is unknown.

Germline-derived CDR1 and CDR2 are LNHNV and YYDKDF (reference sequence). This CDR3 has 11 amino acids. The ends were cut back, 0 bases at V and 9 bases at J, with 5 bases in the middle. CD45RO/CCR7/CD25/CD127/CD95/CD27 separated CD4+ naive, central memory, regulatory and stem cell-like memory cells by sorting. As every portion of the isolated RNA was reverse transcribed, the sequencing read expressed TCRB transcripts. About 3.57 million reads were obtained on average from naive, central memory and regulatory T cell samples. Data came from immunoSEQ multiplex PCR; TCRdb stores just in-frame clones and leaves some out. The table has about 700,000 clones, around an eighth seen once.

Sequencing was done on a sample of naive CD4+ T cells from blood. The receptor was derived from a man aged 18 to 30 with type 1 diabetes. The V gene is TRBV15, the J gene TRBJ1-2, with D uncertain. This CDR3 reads CATSRDSRYTF. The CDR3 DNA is TGTGCCACCAGCAGAGATTCTCGCTACACCTTC.